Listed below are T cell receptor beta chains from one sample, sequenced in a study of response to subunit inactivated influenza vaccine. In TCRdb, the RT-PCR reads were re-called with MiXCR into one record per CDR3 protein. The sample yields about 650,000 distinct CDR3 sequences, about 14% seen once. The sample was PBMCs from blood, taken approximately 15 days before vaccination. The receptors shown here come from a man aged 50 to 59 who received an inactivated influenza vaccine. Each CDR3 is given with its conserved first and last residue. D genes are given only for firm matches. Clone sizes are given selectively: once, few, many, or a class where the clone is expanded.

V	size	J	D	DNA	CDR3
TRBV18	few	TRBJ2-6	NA	TGTGCCAGCGCCCAGGCCTTCTCTGGGGCCAACGTCCTGACTTTC	CASAQAFSGANVLTF
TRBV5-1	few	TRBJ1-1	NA	TGCGCCAGCAGCTCACCCGGGAGGACTGAAGCTTTCTTT	CASSSPGRTEAFF
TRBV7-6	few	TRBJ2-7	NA	TGTGCCAGCAGCTCCTACACGGAAAGCTCCTACGAGCAGTACTTC	CASSSYTESSYEQYF
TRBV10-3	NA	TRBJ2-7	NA	TGTGCCATCAGTGAGTTTACTAGCCCACTCTACGAGCAGTACTTC	CAISEFTSPLYEQYF
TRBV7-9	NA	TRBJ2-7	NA	TGTGCCAGCAGCTTAGAACTAGGTTACGAGCAGTACTTC	CASSLELGYEQYF
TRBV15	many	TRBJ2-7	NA	TGTGCCACCAGCAGGGACAGCCAAGTTTCCTACGAGCAGTACTTC	CATSRDSQVSYEQYF
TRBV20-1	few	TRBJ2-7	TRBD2	TGCAGTGCTAGACCGAAGCGGGAATATTACGAGCAGTACTTC	CSARPKREYYEQYF
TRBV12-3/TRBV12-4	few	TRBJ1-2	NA	TGTGCCAACCCCATGGCATCAACGACTAACTATGGCTACACCTTC	CANPMASTTNYGYTF
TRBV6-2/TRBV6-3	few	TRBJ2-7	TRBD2	TGTGCCAGCCACGATGGGACTAGCGGACCGTACGAGCAGTACTTC	CASHDGTSGPYEQYF
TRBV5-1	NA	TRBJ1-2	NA	TGCGCCAGCAGCTTGTCCTCCGGGACTAACTATGGCTACACCTTC	CASSLSSGTNYGYTF
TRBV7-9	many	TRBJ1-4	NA	TGTGCCAGCAGCTTGCTGGGAAAACTGTTTTTT	CASSLLGKLFF
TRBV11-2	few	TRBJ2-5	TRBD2	TGTGCCAGCAGCTTAGGGACTAGCAGTGAGACCCAGTACTTC	CASSLGTSSETQYF
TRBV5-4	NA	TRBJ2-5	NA	TGTGCCAGCAGCCCAGTTGTAGCCCTCCAAGAGACCCAGTACTTC	CASSPVVALQETQYF
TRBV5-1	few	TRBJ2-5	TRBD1	TGCGCCAGCAGCTTGGACAGGGGATGGCAAGAGACCCAGTACTTC	CASSLDRGWQETQYF
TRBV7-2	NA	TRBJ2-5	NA	TGTGCCAGCAGCTTAGTGAGCTGGGGGGCAAAACAAGAGACCCAGTACTTC	CASSLVSWGAKQETQYF
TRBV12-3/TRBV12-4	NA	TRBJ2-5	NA	TGTGCCAGCAGTCGGGACCTGATAAGGACCCAGTACTTC	CASSRDLIRTQYF
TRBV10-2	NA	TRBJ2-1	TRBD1	TGCGCCAGCAGTGAGTCGGGGGACAGGGGGCTTGGAAGGCAGTTCTTC	CASSESGDRGLGRQFF
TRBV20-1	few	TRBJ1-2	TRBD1	TGCAGTGCTAGAGGACAGGGCTATGGCTACACCTTC	CSARGQGYGYTF
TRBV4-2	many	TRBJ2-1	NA	TGTGCCAGCAGCCAAGAACGTACCTACAATGAGCAGTTCTTC	CASSQERTYNEQFF
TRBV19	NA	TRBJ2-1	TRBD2	TGTGCCAGTAGTTTTAGGACTAGCGACGACAATGAGCAGTTCTTC	CASSFRTSDDNEQFF
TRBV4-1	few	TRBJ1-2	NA	TGCGCCAGCAGCCACCCCGCAGGGCTGGGTGGCTACACCTTC	CASSHPAGLGGYTF
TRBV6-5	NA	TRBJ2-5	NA	TGTGCCAGCAGTTACTCGATTAGATCGGGCCAAGAGACCCAGTACTTC	CASSYSIRSGQETQYF
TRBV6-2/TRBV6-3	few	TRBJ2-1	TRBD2	TGTGCCAGCCGACTAGCGGGACATGAGCAGTTCTTC	CASRLAGHEQFF
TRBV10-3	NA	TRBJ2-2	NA	TGTGCCATCGGCCAGGGTGGGTGCACCGGGGAGCTGTTTTTT	CAIGQGGCTGELFF
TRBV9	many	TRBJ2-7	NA	TGTGCCAGCAGCGTAAATACAGGGACCTACGAGCAGTACTTC	CASSVNTGTYEQYF
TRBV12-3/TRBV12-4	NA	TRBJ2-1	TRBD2	TGTGCCAGCAGTTTCGGACTAGCGGGGGCTCTGGAGCAGTTCTTC	CASSFGLAGALEQFF
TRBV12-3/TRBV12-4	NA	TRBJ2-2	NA	TGTGCCAGCAGTCCGGGACTTCACGGCGCCGGGGAGCTGTTTTTT	CASSPGLHGAGELFF
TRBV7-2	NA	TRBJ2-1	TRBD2	TGTGCCAGCAGCTTAGTCGGGGGGGAGAATGAGCAGTTCTTC	CASSLVGGENEQFF